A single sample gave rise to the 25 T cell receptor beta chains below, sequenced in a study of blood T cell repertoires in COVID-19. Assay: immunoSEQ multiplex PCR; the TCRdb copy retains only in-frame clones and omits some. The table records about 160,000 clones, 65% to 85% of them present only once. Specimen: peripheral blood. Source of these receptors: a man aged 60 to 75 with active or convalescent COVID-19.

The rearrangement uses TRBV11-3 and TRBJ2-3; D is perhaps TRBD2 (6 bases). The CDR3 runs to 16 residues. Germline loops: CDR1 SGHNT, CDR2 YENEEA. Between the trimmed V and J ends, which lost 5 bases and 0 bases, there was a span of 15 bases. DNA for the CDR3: TGTGCCAGCAGCCAGGTGGCGGGATCTAGCACAGATACGCAGTATTTT. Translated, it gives CASSQVAGSSTDTQYF.

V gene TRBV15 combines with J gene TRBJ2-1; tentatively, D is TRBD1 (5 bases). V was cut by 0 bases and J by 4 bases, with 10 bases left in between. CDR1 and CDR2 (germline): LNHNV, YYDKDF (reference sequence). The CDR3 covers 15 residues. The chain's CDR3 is CATSRDRVAYNEQFF. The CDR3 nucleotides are TGTGCCACCAGCAGAGACAGGGTAGCATACAATGAGCAGTTCTTC.

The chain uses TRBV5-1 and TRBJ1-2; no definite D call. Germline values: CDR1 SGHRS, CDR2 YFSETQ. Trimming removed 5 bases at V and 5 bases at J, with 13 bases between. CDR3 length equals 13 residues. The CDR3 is CASSYAGTYGYTF. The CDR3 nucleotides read TGCGCCAGCAGTTATGCGGGCACATATGGCTACACCTTC.

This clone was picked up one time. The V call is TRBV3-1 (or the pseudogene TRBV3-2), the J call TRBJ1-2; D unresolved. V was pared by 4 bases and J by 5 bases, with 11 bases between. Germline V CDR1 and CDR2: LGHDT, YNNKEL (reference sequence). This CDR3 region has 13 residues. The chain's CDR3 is CASSPRHRYGYTF. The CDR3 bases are TGTGCCAGCAGCCCCCGACATAGGTATGGCTACACCTTC.

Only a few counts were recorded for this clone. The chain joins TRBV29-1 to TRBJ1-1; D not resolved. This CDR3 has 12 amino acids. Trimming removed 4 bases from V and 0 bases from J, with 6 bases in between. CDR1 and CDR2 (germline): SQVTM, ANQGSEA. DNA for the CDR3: TGCAGCGTTGGGCACCTGAACACTGAAGCTTTCTTT. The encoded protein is CSVGHLNTEAFF.

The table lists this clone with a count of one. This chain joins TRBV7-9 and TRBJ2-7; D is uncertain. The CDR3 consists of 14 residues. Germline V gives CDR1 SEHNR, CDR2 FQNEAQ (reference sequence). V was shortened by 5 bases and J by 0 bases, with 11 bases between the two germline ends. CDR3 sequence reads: CASSRDWSSYEQYF. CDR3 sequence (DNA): TGTGCCAGCAGCCGCGACTGGAGCTCCTACGAGCAGTACTTC.

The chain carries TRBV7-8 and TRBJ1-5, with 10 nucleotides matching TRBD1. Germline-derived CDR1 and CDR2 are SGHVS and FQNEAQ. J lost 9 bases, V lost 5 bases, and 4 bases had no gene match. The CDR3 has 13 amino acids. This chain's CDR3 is CASSLDRGRPQHF. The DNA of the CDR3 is TGTGCCAGCAGCCTAGACAGGGGGCGGCCCCAGCATTTT.

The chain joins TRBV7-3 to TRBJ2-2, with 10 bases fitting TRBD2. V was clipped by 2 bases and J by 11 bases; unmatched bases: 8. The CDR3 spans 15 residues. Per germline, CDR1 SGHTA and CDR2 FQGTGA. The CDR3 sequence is CASSLSQRGGRELFF. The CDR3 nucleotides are TGTGCCAGCAGCTTATCCCAGCGGGGGGGCCGAGAGCTGTTTTTT.

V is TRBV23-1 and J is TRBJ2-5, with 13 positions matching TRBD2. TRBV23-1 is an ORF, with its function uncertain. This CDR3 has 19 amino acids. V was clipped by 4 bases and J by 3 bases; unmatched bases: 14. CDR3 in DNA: TGCGCCAGCAGTCCATACCACGGGACTAGCGGGGTTACGGAAGAGACCCAGTACTTC. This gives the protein CASSPYHGTSGVTEETQYF.

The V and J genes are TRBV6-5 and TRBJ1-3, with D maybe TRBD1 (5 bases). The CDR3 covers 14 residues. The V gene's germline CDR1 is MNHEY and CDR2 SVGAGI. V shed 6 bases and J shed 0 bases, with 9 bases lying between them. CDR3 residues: CASSPGVSGNTIYF. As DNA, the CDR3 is TGTGCCAGCAGCCCGGGGGTCTCTGGAAACACCATATATTTT.

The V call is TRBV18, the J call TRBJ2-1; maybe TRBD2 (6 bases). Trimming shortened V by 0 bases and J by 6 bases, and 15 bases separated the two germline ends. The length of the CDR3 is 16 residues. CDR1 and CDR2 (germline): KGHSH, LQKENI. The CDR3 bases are TGTGCCAGCTCACCACCTATGTCGGGAGATGTCAATGAGCAGTTCTTC. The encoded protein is CASSPPMSGDVNEQFF.

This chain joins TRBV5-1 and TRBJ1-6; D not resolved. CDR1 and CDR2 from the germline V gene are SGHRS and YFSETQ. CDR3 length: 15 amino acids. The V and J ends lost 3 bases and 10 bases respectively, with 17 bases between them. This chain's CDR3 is CASSSTSLGGSPLHF. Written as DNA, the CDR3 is TGCGCCAGCAGCTCGACATCTTTGGGAGGGTCACCCCTCCACTTT.

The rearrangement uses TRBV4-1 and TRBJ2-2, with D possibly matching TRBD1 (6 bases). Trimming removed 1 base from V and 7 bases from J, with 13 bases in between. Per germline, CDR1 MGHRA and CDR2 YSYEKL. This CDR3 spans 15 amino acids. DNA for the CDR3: TGCGCCAGCAGCCAAGTCGCAGGGGTAGGCGGGGAGCTGTTTTTT. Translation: CASSQVAGVGGELFF.

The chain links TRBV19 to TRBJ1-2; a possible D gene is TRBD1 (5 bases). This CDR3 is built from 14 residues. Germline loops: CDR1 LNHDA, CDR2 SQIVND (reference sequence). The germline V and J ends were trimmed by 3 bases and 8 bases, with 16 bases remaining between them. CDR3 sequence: CASSMARGMGGYTF. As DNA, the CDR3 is TGTGCCAGTAGTATGGCGCGGGGGATGGGCGGCTACACCTTC.

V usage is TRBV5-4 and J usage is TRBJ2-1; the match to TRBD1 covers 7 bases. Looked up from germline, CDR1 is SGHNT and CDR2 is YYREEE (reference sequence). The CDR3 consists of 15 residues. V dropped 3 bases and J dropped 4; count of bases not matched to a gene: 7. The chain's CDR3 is CASSSPTGNYNEQFF. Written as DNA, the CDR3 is TGTGCCAGCAGCTCCCCGACAGGGAATTACAATGAGCAGTTCTTC.

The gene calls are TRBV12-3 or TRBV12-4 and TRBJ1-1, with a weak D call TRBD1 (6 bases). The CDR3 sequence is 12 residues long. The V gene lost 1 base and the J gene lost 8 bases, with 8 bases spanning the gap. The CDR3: CASSLVGTEAFF. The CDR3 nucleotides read TGTGCCAGCAGTTTAGTTGGGACAGAAGCTTTCTTT.

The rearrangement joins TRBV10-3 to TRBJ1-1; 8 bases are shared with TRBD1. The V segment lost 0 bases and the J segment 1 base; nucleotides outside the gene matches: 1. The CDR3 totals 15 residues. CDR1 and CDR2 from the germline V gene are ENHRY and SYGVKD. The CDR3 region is CAISESGTGNTEAFF. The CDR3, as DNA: TGTGCCATCAGTGAGTCCGGGACAGGGAACACTGAAGCTTTCTTT.

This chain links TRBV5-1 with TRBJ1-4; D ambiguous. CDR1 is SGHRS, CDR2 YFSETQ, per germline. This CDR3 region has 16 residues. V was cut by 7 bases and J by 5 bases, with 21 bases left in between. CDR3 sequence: CASSAASMTPNEKLFF. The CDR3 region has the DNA TGCGCCAGCTCCGCAGCTTCCATGACACCGAATGAAAAACTGTTTTTT.

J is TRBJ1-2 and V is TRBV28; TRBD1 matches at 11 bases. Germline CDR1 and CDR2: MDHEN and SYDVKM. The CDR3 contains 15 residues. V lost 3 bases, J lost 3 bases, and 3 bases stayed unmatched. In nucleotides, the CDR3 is TGTGCCAGCAGTTTTTCGGGACAGGGGGACTATGGCTACACCTTC. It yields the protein CASSFSGQGDYGYTF.

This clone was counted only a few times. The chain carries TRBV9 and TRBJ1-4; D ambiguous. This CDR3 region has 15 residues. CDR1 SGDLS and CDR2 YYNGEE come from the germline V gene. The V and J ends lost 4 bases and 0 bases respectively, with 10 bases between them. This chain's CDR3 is CASSSHSATNEKLFF. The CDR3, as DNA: TGTGCCAGCAGCTCCCACAGTGCAACTAATGAAAAACTGTTTTTT.

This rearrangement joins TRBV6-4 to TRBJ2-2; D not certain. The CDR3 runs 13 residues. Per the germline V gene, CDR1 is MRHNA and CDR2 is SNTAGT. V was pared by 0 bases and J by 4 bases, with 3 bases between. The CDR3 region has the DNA TGTGCCAGCAGTGACTCTAGCACCGGGGAGCTGTTTTTT. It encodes CASSDSSTGELFF.

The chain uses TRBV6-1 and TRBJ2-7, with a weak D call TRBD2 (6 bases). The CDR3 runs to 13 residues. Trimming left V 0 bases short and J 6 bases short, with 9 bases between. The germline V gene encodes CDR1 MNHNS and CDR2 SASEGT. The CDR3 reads CASSEARGSEQYF. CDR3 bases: TGTGCCAGCAGTGAAGCGCGGGGTTCCGAGCAGTACTTC.

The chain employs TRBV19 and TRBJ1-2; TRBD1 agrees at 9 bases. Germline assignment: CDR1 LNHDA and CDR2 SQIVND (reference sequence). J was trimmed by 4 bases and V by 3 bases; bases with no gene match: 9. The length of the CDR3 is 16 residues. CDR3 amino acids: CASSIQNTGGAYGYTF. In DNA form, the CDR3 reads TGTGCCAGTAGTATCCAAAACACAGGGGGCGCCTATGGCTACACCTTC.

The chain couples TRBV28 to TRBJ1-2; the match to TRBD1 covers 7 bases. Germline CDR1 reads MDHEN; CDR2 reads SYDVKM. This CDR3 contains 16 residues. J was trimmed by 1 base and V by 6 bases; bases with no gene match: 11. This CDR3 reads CASSPPGPGGNYGYTF. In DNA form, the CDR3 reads TGTGCCAGCAGCCCCCCAGGACCAGGGGGTAACTATGGCTACACCTTC.

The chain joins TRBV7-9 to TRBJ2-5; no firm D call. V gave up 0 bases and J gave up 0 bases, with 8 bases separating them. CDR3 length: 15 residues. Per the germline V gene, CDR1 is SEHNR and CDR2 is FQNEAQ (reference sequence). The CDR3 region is CASSLALLDQETQYF. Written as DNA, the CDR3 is TGTGCCAGCAGCTTAGCGCTTCTAGACCAAGAGACCCAGTACTTC.